Below are 28 T cell receptor beta chains sequenced from a single sample in a study of sequential checkpoint blockade in melanoma. The assay was immunoSEQ multiplex PCR, and TCRdb's table has in-frame clones only and misses some. Here the sample spans 500 or so clones, about 18% being singletons. Treatment defined: randomized to nivolumab then ipilimumab (arm A) or the reverse (arm B). The sample in question was tumor tissue (inferred from file names), obtained from a patient given nivolumab and ipilimumab in sequence. The receptors derive from a human donor with melanoma.

This clone qualifies as large (0.1 to 1%). This chain connects TRBV6-8 to TRBJ1-1, with TRBD1 as a possible D gene (6 bases). Looked up from germline, CDR1 is MNHGY and CDR2 is SAAAGT. CDR3 size: 14 residues. Trimming removed 5 bases at V and 4 bases at J, with 14 bases between. The DNA of the CDR3 is TGTGCCAGCAGTAACAACAGGGATATCACTGAAGCTTTCTTT. Protein: CASSNNRDITEAFF.

This chain uses TRBV12-5 with TRBJ2-1; 11 nucleotides match TRBD2. The V gene end was trimmed by 4 bases and the J gene end by 3 bases; junction bases not matched to a gene: 2. The CDR3 has 15 amino acids. The germline V gene encodes CDR1 LGHNT and CDR2 FRNRAP. The CDR3 DNA follows: TGTGCTAGTGGTTCAGGACTAGCGGGCTACAATGAGCAGTTCTTC. The encoded protein is CASGSGLAGYNEQFF.

The V and J genes are TRBV14 and TRBJ1-6; D is possibly TRBD1 (5 bases). The CDR3 is made up of 15 amino acids. The V and J ends lost 1 base and 5 bases respectively, with 9 bases between them. Germline CDR1 SGHDN, CDR2 FVKESK. CDR3 nucleotide sequence: TGTGCCAGCAGCCAAGGAAAGGGGCATAATTCACCCCTCCACTTT. The encoded protein is CASSQGKGHNSPLHF. Based on the CDR3 plus reference TRBV14 and TRBJ1-6, the full variable domain is EAGVTQFPSHSVIEKGQTVTLRCDPISGHDNLYWYRRVMGKEIKFLLHFVKESKQDESGMPNNRFLAERTGGTYSTLKVQPAELEDSGVYFCASSQGKGHNSPLHFGNGTRLTVT.

The chain is built from TRBV28 and TRBJ2-2; D unclear. The CDR3 totals 13 residues. Germline V gene data show CDR1 as MDHEN and CDR2 as SYDVKM. V gave up 2 bases and J gave up 1 base, with 2 bases separating them. CDR3 sequence reads: CASSLVNTGELFF. CDR3 DNA sequence: TGTGCCAGCAGTTTAGTGAACACCGGGGAGCTGTTTTTT.

This clone was recorded a few times. V is TRBV19 and J is TRBJ1-2, with D perhaps matching TRBD1 (5 bases). The germline V and J ends were trimmed by 5 bases and 8 bases, with 9 bases remaining between them. CDR3 length equals 11 residues. CDR1 is LNHDA and CDR2 is SQIVND in the germline V gene (reference sequence). For the CDR3, the DNA is TGTGCCAGTAGTGGGGCAGGGGGCTACACCTTC. It specifies CASSGAGGYTF.

CDR3: CASSPGTGQNQPQHF. The CDR3 DNA reads TGTGCCAGCAGCCCCGGGACAGGGCAAAATCAGCCCCAGCATTTT. The gene calls are TRBV7-7 and TRBJ1-5, with 9 bases lining up with TRBD1. From germline, CDR1 is SSHAT and CDR2 FNYEAQ (reference sequence). Trimming cost V 5 bases and J 4 bases; bases outside gene matches: 6. This CDR3 contains 15 residues.

This clone was recorded a few times. The chain employs TRBV28 and TRBJ2-7; 10 bases are a match to TRBD2. The CDR3 length is 14 residues. The germline V gene has CDR1 MDHEN and CDR2 SYDVKM. With V trimmed by 5 bases and J by 3 bases, 4 bases remained unmatched. In DNA form, the CDR3 reads TGTGCCAGCAGTAAACTAGCGGGAAGCTACGAGCAGTACTTC. Translated, it gives CASSKLAGSYEQYF. Full variable domain (missing parts from reference TRBV28 and TRBJ2-7): DVKVTQSSRYLVKRTGEKVFLECVQDMDHENMFWYRQDPGLGLRLIYFSYDVKMKEKGDIPEGYSVSREKKERFSLILESASTNQTSMYLCASSKLAGSYEQYFGPGTRLTVT.

This clone was seen more than once but under ten times. The chain recombines TRBV6-8 with TRBJ2-7; a weak D match, TRBD2 (5 bases). The CDR3 has 14 residues. V lost 10 bases to trimming and J lost 6 bases, with 22 bases between them. The germline gives CDR1 MNHGY, CDR2 SAAAGT. CDR3 sequence: CAIRGLTAGSEQYF. The CDR3, as DNA: TGTGCCATACGAGGGTTGACGGCCGGGTCCGAGCAGTACTTC.

This clone has just a few counts. Read sequence stops 1 residue before the CDR3 end, and the germline J gene provides the missing end. V is TRBV10-3 and J is TRBJ1-5; 8 nucleotides match TRBD1. Germline V lookup: CDR1 ENHRY, CDR2 SYGVKD. This CDR3 has 15 residues. Germline trimming cut 1 base from V and 5 bases from J; bases unmatched to any gene: 4. CDR3 sequence: CAISELGTGYQPQHF. The sequenced part of the CDR3 DNA is TGTGCCATCAGTGAGTTGGGGACAGGCTATCAGCCCCAGCAT.

This clone is labeled as large. CDR3 residues: CASSYGGEETQYF. For the CDR3, the DNA is TGTGCCAGCAGTTACGGCGGGGAAGAGACCCAGTACTTC. The chain recombines TRBV6-8 with TRBJ2-5; D is perhaps TRBD2 (6 bases). The CDR3 covers 13 residues. Germline-derived CDR1 and CDR2 are MNHGY and SAAAGT. V was clipped by 2 bases and J by 3 bases, with 7 bases between them.

V and J are TRBV28 and TRBJ1-2; tentative D call: TRBD1 (5 bases). V lost 7 bases, J lost 4 bases, and 19 bases lay in between. Germline V gene lookup returns CDR1 MDHEN and CDR2 SYDVKM. This CDR3 has 15 amino acids. CDR3 sequence (DNA): TGTGCCAGCAATAGTGTCCTTCAGGGTCCCTATGGCTACACCTTC. It yields the protein CASNSVLQGPYGYTF.

The rearrangement joins TRBV30 to TRBJ2-7, with TRBD1 identical over 12 bases. Germline loops: CDR1 GTSNPN, CDR2 SVGIG (reference sequence). The CDR3 is 15 amino acids. Unmatched junction bases numbered 4, after V lost 1 base and J lost 3 bases. CDR3 protein: CAWSGGTGGFYEQYF. CDR3 DNA: TGTGCCTGGAGTGGAGGGACAGGGGGCTTCTACGAGCAGTACTTC.

This clone was detected only a few times. This rearrangement joins TRBV14 to TRBJ2-1; 9 positions match TRBD2. CDR1 SGHDN and CDR2 FVKESK come from the germline V gene. J was trimmed by 8 bases and V by 3 bases; bases with no gene match: 8. The length of the CDR3 is 15 residues. CDR3 in amino acids: CASSQAGTSLYEQFF. The DNA for the CDR3 is TGTGCCAGCAGCCAGGCCGGGACTAGCCTATATGAGCAGTTCTTC.

In this sample, this clone turned up a few times. This chain joins TRBV1 and TRBJ2-7; TRBD2 is the table's D call and was not checked against the DNA. TRBV1 is an annotated pseudogene. CDR3 length: 15 residues. The CDR3 bases are TGCGCCAGCAGCCAAGCATTAGCGGCCGAGTACGAGCAGTACTTC. It translates to CASSQALAAEYEQYF.

This clone was found a few times. This chain joins TRBV11-3 and TRBJ2-7; 7 bases line up with TRBD2. There are 16 residues in the CDR3. Looked up from germline, CDR1 is SGHNT and CDR2 is YENEEA. J gave up 4 bases and V 3 bases, and 12 bases lay outside the gene matches. The CDR3 spells CASSLWRELRGYEQYF. Here the CDR3 DNA reads TGTGCCAGCAGCTTGTGGCGGGAGCTCCGAGGTTACGAGCAGTACTTC. Supplemented by reference TRBV11-3 and TRBJ2-7, the full variable domain reads EAGVVQSPRYKIIEKKQPVAFWCNPISGHNTLYWYLQNLGQGPELLIRYENEEAVDDSQLPKDRFSAERLKGVDSTLKIQPAELGDSAVYLCASSLWRELRGYEQYFGPGTRLTVT.

This clone has a handful of counts. The chain carries TRBV28 and TRBJ2-3; 8 positions match TRBD2. Germline CDR1 reads MDHEN; CDR2 reads SYDVKM. The CDR3 loop spans 16 amino acids. The ends lost 3 bases at V and 0 bases at J; junction bases unmatched: 5. The CDR3 here is CASSFLQRGSTDTQYF. For the CDR3, the DNA is TGTGCCAGCAGTTTTCTCCAGCGGGGGAGCACAGATACGCAGTATTTT.

The V and J genes are TRBV7-1 and TRBJ2-7; D may be TRBD2 (5 bases). TRBV7-1 is given ORF status, its function remaining uncertain. This CDR3 spans 13 amino acids. Trimming removed 5 bases from V and 5 bases from J, with 13 bases in between. The chain's CDR3 is CASSVLARDEQYF. The CDR3 region has the DNA TGTGCCAGCAGCGTATTAGCGAGGGACGAGCAGTACTTC.

This clone showed up just a few times. This chain uses TRBV6-8 with TRBJ1-4; D call uncertain. Germline loops: CDR1 MNHGY, CDR2 SAAAGT. V lost 0 bases, J lost 8 bases, and 7 bases lay in between. CDR3 length: 13 amino acids. In DNA form, the CDR3 reads TGTGCCAGCAGTTACTCGGGGAGGGAAAAACTGTTTTTT. Amino acids: CASSYSGREKLFF.

This clone was observed a few times. V and J are TRBV30 and TRBJ1-2, with 12 positions matching TRBD1. The V gene's germline CDR1 is GTSNPN and CDR2 SVGIG (reference sequence). J was trimmed by 5 bases and V by 3 bases; bases with no gene match: 7. The CDR3 sequence is 15 residues long. The CDR3 coding sequence is TGTGCCTGGAGAGCCGGGACAGGGGGCGCGTATGGCTACACCTTC. Its translation is CAWRAGTGGAYGYTF.

This clone came up a few times. This chain joins TRBV4-1 and TRBJ2-7, with 9 bases aligning to TRBD1. The germline CDR1 and CDR2 sequences are MGHRA and YSYEKL. The CDR3 covers 16 residues. After removal of 3 bases from V and 4 bases from J, the junction contained 10 bases not matched to a gene. The CDR3 loop reads CASSQSEQGAGYEQYF. CDR3 DNA sequence: TGCGCCAGCAGCCAGTCCGAACAGGGGGCAGGGTACGAGCAGTACTTC.

This clone appeared a few times. The chain has TRBV6-8 and TRBJ2-5; D not certain. The CDR3 loop spans 12 amino acids. V was shortened by 5 bases and J by 5 bases, with 9 bases between the two germline ends. The V gene's germline CDR1 is MNHGY and CDR2 SAAAGT. Here the CDR3 reads CASSPLVETQYF. Here the CDR3 DNA reads TGTGCCAGCAGTCCGCTTGTGGAGACCCAGTACTTC.

This clone is deemed large (0.1 to 1%). J is TRBJ2-3 and V is TRBV9; D not resolved. The V and J ends lost 4 bases and 6 bases respectively, with 18 bases between them. Germline V gene lookup returns CDR1 SGDLS and CDR2 YYNGEE. CDR3 size: 15 residues. The CDR3 protein is CASSPTSGPSDTQYF. The CDR3 DNA sequence: TGTGCCAGCAGCCCAACGTCCGGGCCCTCTGATACGCAGTATTTT.

In its sample, this clone is large. V and J are TRBV10-3 and TRBJ1-1; tentatively, D is TRBD1 (5 bases). This CDR3 is 15 amino acids long. Per germline, CDR1 ENHRY and CDR2 SYGVKD. Trimming shortened V by 0 bases and J by 0 bases, and 8 bases separated the two germline ends. The CDR3: CAISESQAMNTEAFF. Here the CDR3 DNA reads TGTGCCATCAGTGAGTCACAGGCCATGAACACTGAAGCTTTCTTT.

This clone was detected a few times. This chain joins TRBV6-8 and TRBJ2-7; D may be TRBD2 (5 bases). This CDR3 has 13 amino acids. CDR1 is MNHGY and CDR2 is SAAAGT in the germline V gene. Trimming cost V 6 bases and J 9 bases, with 18 bases left between them. The CDR3 coding sequence is TGTGCCAGCAGCTCCGGACTGCTAGAGGGGCAGTACTTC. It yields the protein CASSSGLLEGQYF.

V gene TRBV5-1 combines with J gene TRBJ2-3; 12 nucleotides align to TRBD2. The CDR3 sequence is 16 residues long. Germline CDR1 is SGHRS and CDR2 is YFSETQ. J gave up 2 bases and V 0 bases, and 1 base lay outside the gene matches. The CDR3: CASSLGTSGATDTQYF. The CDR3 region has the DNA TGCGCCAGCAGCTTGGGGACTAGCGGGGCCACAGATACGCAGTATTTT. Full variable domain (outside the CDR3, taken from reference TRBV5-1 and TRBJ2-3): KAGVTQTPRYLIKTRGQQVTLSCSPISGHRSVSWYQQTPGQGLQFLFEYFSETQRNKGNFPGRFSGRQFSNSRSEMNVSTLELGDSALYLCASSLGTSGATDTQYFGPGTRLTVL.

The V and J genes are TRBV19 and TRBJ1-1, with no clear D. This CDR3 has 13 residues. Germline lookup yields CDR1 LNHDA and CDR2 SQIVND (reference sequence). The V and J ends lost 3 bases and 5 bases respectively, with 10 bases between them. CDR3 loop: CASSITGETEAFF. In DNA form, the CDR3 reads TGTGCCAGTAGTATCACCGGCGAGACTGAAGCTTTCTTT. Variable domain in full (rest from reference TRBV19 and TRBJ1-1): DGGITQSPKYLFRKEGQNVTLSCEQNLNHDAMYWYRQDPGQGLRLIYYSQIVNDFQKGDIAEGYSVSREKKESFPLTVTSAQKNPTAFYLCASSITGETEAFFGQGTRLTVV.

This clone ranks as medium-sized. The chain recombines TRBV11-3 with TRBJ2-5, with no clear D. This CDR3 comprises 16 residues. Trimming removed 0 bases from V and 5 bases from J, with 16 bases in between. The germline V gene encodes CDR1 SGHNT and CDR2 YENEEA. The CDR3 region has the DNA TGTGCCAGCAGCTTAGATCTGACGGGTAGTGCTGAGACCCAGTACTTC. Translating gives CASSLDLTGSAETQYF.

This clone was found a few times. CDR3 nucleotides: TGTGCCAGTAGTATTGTTGGGACTTACACTGAAGCTTTCTTT. Encoded protein: CASSIVGTYTEAFF. This sequence joins TRBV19 and TRBJ1-1, with D perhaps matching TRBD1 (5 bases). This CDR3 spans 14 amino acids. Germline values: CDR1 LNHDA, CDR2 SQIVND (reference sequence). V was shortened by 3 bases and J by 3 bases, with 11 bases between the two germline ends.